Given below is one TCR beta chain in context. The data were obtained in a study of shared clonotypes between healthy human individuals. The V gene's germline CDR1 is MNHNY and CDR2 SVGAGI (reference sequence). The CDR3 contains 14 residues. J gave up 6 bases and V 8 bases, and 10 bases lay outside the gene matches. Libraries were prepared by immunoSEQ multiplex PCR; TCRdb keeps only in-frame clonotypes and omits some of them. The sample lists about 360,000 clones; roughly 70% were seen once. Sample: memory CD4+ T cells sorted from blood. Subset described: CD45RA-negative fraction. The receptor was isolated from a man in his thirties or forties in good health. The chain carries TRBV6-6 and TRBJ1-2; 9 nucleotides agree with TRBD1. The CDR3: CASGPTGGLDGYTF. For the CDR3, the DNA is TGTGCCAGCGGTCCTACAGGGGGCCTCGATGGCTACACCTTC.